These 26 T cell receptor beta chains were sequenced from one sample in a study of T-cell memory formation after mild COVID-19. TCRdb itself ran the 5' RACE reads through MiXCR, one entry per CDR3 protein. The table includes 300,000 or so distinct CDR3 sequences, approximately 15% detected once. What was sequenced was PBMCs or a T cell subset sorted from them (not recorded which). The receptors were gathered from a man aged 18-30 years who had mild COVID-19 (a few samples of this study predate the infection). Cell type and time point are not known.

This clonotype turned up a few times. The chain carries TRBV7-2 and TRBJ2-3; unclear D gene. The CDR3 is 12 residues long. V dropped 4 bases and J dropped 13 bases, with 15 bases sitting between them. Germline V CDR1 and CDR2: SGHTA, FQGNSA. CDR3 loop: CASSSRAPAKYF. The CDR3 DNA follows: TGTGCCAGCAGCTCCCGGGCCCCAGCAAAGTATTTT.

This clonotype was seen a handful of times. The rearrangement joins TRBV7-2 to TRBJ1-2, with TRBD1 matching over 7 bases. The CDR3 sequence is 15 residues long. The V gene end was trimmed by 2 bases and the J gene end by 6 bases; junction bases not matched to a gene: 9. Germline V gene lookup returns CDR1 SGHTA and CDR2 FQGNSA. The CDR3 DNA is TGTGCCAGCAGCTTACTACAGGGGATCGGGGATGGCTACACCTTC. Protein: CASSLLQGIGDGYTF.

The chain employs TRBV3-1 and TRBJ2-5; 8 bases agree with TRBD1. Germline lookup yields CDR1 LGHDT and CDR2 YNNKEL (reference sequence). With V trimmed by 0 bases and J by 2 bases, 8 bases remained unmatched. The CDR3 is 17 residues long. The DNA of the CDR3 is TGTGCCAGCAGCCAAGATAGGATGGGGACAGGACAAGAGACCCAGTACTTC. The encoded protein is CASSQDRMGTGQETQYF.

This clonotype turned up a few times. J is TRBJ2-1 and V is TRBV15; a possible D gene is TRBD2 (6 bases). This CDR3 spans 14 amino acids. Trimming took 0 bases from V and 13 from J, leaving 16 bases between them. CDR1 and CDR2 from the germline V gene are LNHNV and YYDKDF (reference sequence). As DNA, the CDR3 is TGTGCCACCAGCAGAGATATAGGAGGGATCGGACAGTTCTTC. Protein product: CATSRDIGGIGQFF.

CDR3 loop: CASSRRGLGIGEKLFF. The CDR3 DNA reads as TGTGCCAGCAGCCGCCGGGGGCTAGGAATTGGTGAAAAACTGTTTTTT. The chain uses TRBV12-3 or TRBV12-4 and TRBJ1-4, with a tentative D call TRBD1 (6 bases). The CDR3 has 16 amino acids. Trimming shortened V by 6 bases and J by 7 bases, and 21 bases separated the two germline ends.

A few counts support this clonotype. The chain couples TRBV12-3 or TRBV12-4 to TRBJ1-5; D is ambiguous. CDR3 size: 13 residues. Trimming cost V 1 base and J 6 bases, with 7 bases left between them. The CDR3 protein is CASSLGDVQPQHF. Here the CDR3 DNA reads TGTGCCAGCAGTTTAGGGGATGTTCAGCCCCAGCATTTT.

Many counts were recorded for this clonotype. The V and J genes are TRBV5-1 and TRBJ2-3; no clear D. The CDR3 is 12 residues long. Germline V lookup: CDR1 SGHRS, CDR2 YFSETQ. V lost 5 bases, J lost 0 bases, and 4 bases lay in between. CDR3 DNA: TGCGCCAGCAGGTTCAGCACAGATACGCAGTATTTT. Translated: CASRFSTDTQYF.

The table lists this clonotype with many counts. The chain has TRBV5-1 and TRBJ2-7; TRBD1 agrees at 7 bases. V was pared by 5 bases and J by 0 bases, with 5 bases of the junction left unmatched. This CDR3 is built from 14 residues. From germline, CDR1 is SGHRS and CDR2 YFSETQ. The CDR3 nucleotides are TGCGCCAGCAGATCCGGGACAGCCTCCTACGAGCAGTACTTC. This translates into CASRSGTASYEQYF.

This clonotype was counted a few times. Here the CDR3 reads CASSTGGGEQYF. The DNA for the CDR3 is TGTGCCAGCAGTACCGGGGGGGGCGAGCAGTACTTC. V usage is TRBV6-5 and J usage is TRBJ2-7; 8 bases line up with TRBD2. The CDR3 totals 12 residues. Losses at the gene ends were 5 bases for V and 6 bases for J; bases not matched to a gene: 3. Germline CDR1 and CDR2: MNHEY and SVGAGI.

The chain uses TRBV25-1 and TRBJ2-7; 9 nucleotides align to TRBD1. Germline V gives CDR1 MGHDK, CDR2 SYGVNS. V lost 10 bases, J lost 5 bases, and 15 bases stayed unmatched. There are 15 residues in the CDR3. The CDR3 is CAISPGITGGHEQYV. DNA for the CDR3: TGTGCCATCTCCCCGGGGATCACAGGGGGCCACGAGCAGTACGTC.

The chain links TRBV7-3 to TRBJ1-1; D not certain. Germline CDR1 SGHTA, CDR2 FQGTGA. V lost 4 bases and J lost 2, with 11 bases in between. The CDR3 runs to 14 residues. The CDR3 DNA sequence: TGTGCCAGCAGCTCCCGGGGAGATAACACTGAAGCTTTCTTT. The encoded protein is CASSSRGDNTEAFF.

V usage is TRBV7-8 and J usage is TRBJ1-4; D might be TRBD1 (5 bases). V was shortened by 5 bases and J by 4 bases, with 17 bases between the two germline ends. Looked up from germline, CDR1 is SGHVS and CDR2 is FQNEAQ. The CDR3 runs 16 residues. CDR3 amino acids: CASSTRQGRINEKLFF. CDR3 DNA sequence: TGTGCCAGCAGCACCCGGCAGGGAAGGATTAATGAAAAACTGTTTTTT.

The sample holds many counts of this clonotype. The rearrangement uses TRBV5-1 and TRBJ2-5; D is uncertain. From germline, CDR1 is SGHRS and CDR2 YFSETQ. The CDR3 runs 13 residues. The V gene lost 0 bases and the J gene lost 4 bases, with 7 bases spanning the gap. CDR3 residues: CASSLAVGETQYF. The CDR3 DNA reads TGCGCCAGCAGCTTGGCCGTTGGAGAGACCCAGTACTTC.

This clonotype has a handful of counts. The chain joins TRBV5-1 to TRBJ2-3; 8 bases map to TRBD2. Unmatched junction bases numbered 7, after V lost 4 bases and J lost 6 bases. The CDR3 extends over 14 amino acids. The germline CDR1 and CDR2 sequences are SGHRS and YFSETQ. The CDR3 sequence is CASSLTSGGDTQYF. In nucleotides, the CDR3 is TGCGCCAGCAGCCTCACTAGCGGAGGGGATACGCAGTATTTT.

This clonotype was picked up a small number of times. This chain links TRBV10-3 with TRBJ1-5, with unresolved D. Germline V lookup: CDR1 ENHRY, CDR2 SYGVKD. There are 14 residues in the CDR3. Trimming shortened V by 6 bases and J by 1 base, and 10 bases separated the two germline ends. CDR3 nucleotides: TGTGCCATCAGGGGAGACTCGAGCAATCAGCCCCAGCATTTT. Translated, it gives CAIRGDSSNQPQHF.

The CDR3 reads CASSVGQSGNYGYTF. The DNA for the CDR3 is TGTGCCAGCAGCGTAGGGCAGAGCGGTAACTATGGCTACACCTTC. The chain joins TRBV9 to TRBJ1-2; D is uncertain. Germline CDR1 is SGDLS and CDR2 is YYNGEE. The CDR3 has 15 residues. Trimming took 0 bases from V and 1 from J, leaving 10 bases between them.

The chain recombines TRBV5-1 with TRBJ2-2; D call uncertain. The V gene's germline CDR1 is SGHRS and CDR2 YFSETQ. The CDR3 runs to 12 residues. The germline V and J ends were trimmed by 2 bases and 6 bases, with 5 bases remaining between them. In DNA form, the CDR3 reads TGCGCCAGCAGCTTAACCCCCGGGGAGCTGTTTTTT. Protein product: CASSLTPGELFF.

The chain recombines TRBV6-5 with TRBJ1-6, with TRBD1 identical over 8 bases. CDR1 MNHEY and CDR2 SVGAGI come from the germline V gene. The J segment lost 1 base and the V segment lost 6 bases, leaving 8 bases of the junction unmatched. The CDR3 runs 17 residues. In DNA, the CDR3 is TGTGCCAGCAGCCATAGACAGGGGACGTCCTATAATTCACCCCTCCACTTT. The encoded protein is CASSHRQGTSYNSPLHF.

This clonotype was counted a few times. The J gene is TRBJ2-5, the V gene TRBV4-3; maybe TRBD2 (5 bases). The CDR3 has 14 residues. V dropped 2 bases and J dropped 5 bases, with 12 bases sitting between them. CDR1 and CDR2 from the germline V gene are LGHNA and YSLEER. CDR3 in DNA: TGCGCCAGCAGCCAAAGCGGTCGCGGGGAGACCCAGTACTTC. This codes for CASSQSGRGETQYF.

Only a few counts were recorded for this clonotype. J is TRBJ2-7 and V is TRBV7-2, with D possibly TRBD2 on 6 matching bases. The ends were cut back, 5 bases at V and 3 bases at J, with 14 bases in the middle. CDR3 length: 14 residues. CDR1 is SGHTA, CDR2 FQGNSA, per germline. In DNA form, the CDR3 reads TGTGCCAGCAGCCTCCTCGCGGGGTACTACGAGCAGTACTTC. It translates to CASSLLAGYYEQYF.

This clonotype came up a few times. The rearrangement joins TRBV11-1 to TRBJ1-6; D ambiguous. Trimming pared 5 bases from V and 8 bases from J, leaving 13 bases between. Germline V gives CDR1 SGHAT, CDR2 FQDESV (reference sequence). The CDR3 consists of 14 residues. The DNA of the CDR3 is TGTGCCAGCAGCGGGTCCCCAGTCTATTCACCCCTCCACTTT. It codes for CASSGSPVYSPLHF.

CDR3 nucleotide sequence: TGTGCCAGTAGTATAGATCGCCGGGGCCCGGGCTACACCTTC. This codes for CASSIDRRGPGYTF. V usage is TRBV19 and J usage is TRBJ1-2, with TRBD1 as a possible D gene (5 bases). CDR3 length: 14 amino acids. The V end lost 0 bases, the J end lost 8 bases, and 13 bases lay between the germline ends. The germline V gene has CDR1 LNHDA and CDR2 SQIVND (reference sequence). The variable domain in full, with the rest retrieved from reference TRBV19 and TRBJ1-2, is DGGITQSPKYLFRKEGQNVTLSCEQNLNHDAMYWYRQDPGQGLRLIYYSQIVNDFQKGDIAEGYSVSREKKESFPLTVTSAQKNPTAFYLCASSIDRRGPGYTFGSGTRLTVV.

This clonotype was seen a handful of times. V is TRBV28 and J is TRBJ2-7, with D possibly matching TRBD1 (5 bases). The V gene lost 6 bases and the J gene lost 2 bases, with 17 bases spanning the gap. The CDR3 consists of 15 residues. Per the germline V gene, CDR1 is MDHEN and CDR2 is SYDVKM. The CDR3 nucleotides read TGTGCCAGCAGGGAGAATAGGGGCCGGGCCTACGAGCAGTACTTC. The encoded protein is CASRENRGRAYEQYF.

This chain connects TRBV19 to TRBJ2-7; the D gene is possibly TRBD2 (5 bases). Per germline, CDR1 LNHDA and CDR2 SQIVND (reference sequence). V lost 7 bases, J lost 5 bases, and 21 bases lay in between. The CDR3 is 15 amino acids. CDR3 coding DNA: TGTGCCAGTACCCCTGGTTTCGGCGGAGGCAACGAGCAGTACTTC. This gives the protein CASTPGFGGGNEQYF.

This clonotype has only a few counts. The V and J genes are TRBV4-3 and TRBJ1-6, with a weak D call TRBD1 (6 bases). Germline V gives CDR1 LGHNA, CDR2 YSLEER. The V gene lost 3 bases and the J gene lost 5 bases, with 20 bases spanning the gap. The CDR3 has 18 amino acids. CDR3 bases: TGCGCCAGCAGCCAGCGGGGGCGGGGCCGGGTACATAATTCACCCCTCCACTTT. It is translated as CASSQRGRGRVHNSPLHF.

This chain connects TRBV12-3 or TRBV12-4 to TRBJ1-2, with 10 bases identical to TRBD1. The ends lost 5 bases at V and 5 bases at J; junction bases unmatched: 8. The CDR3 contains 15 residues. CDR3: CASSPRGTGDYGYTF. The CDR3 bases are TGTGCCAGCAGTCCTCGGGGGACAGGGGATTATGGCTACACCTTC.